The rows below give T cell receptor beta chains drawn from one sample of a study of blood T cell repertoires in COVID-19. Using immunoSEQ multiplex PCR, the repertoire was profiled, and TCRdb retains in-frame clones only, with some absent. The sample holds 250,000 or so clones; 75% to 95% are singletons and the top ten take about 3%. Sample: PBMCs or T cells enriched from blood (not recorded which). These receptors originate from a man aged 40-50 years who had been exposed to COVID-19. CDR3s include the opening cysteine and the closing phenylalanine or tryptophan. The D gene is left open where the match is weak. A row's size may be missing; if present it is once, few, many or a size class.

cdr3_nt: TGTGCCAGCAGCCAAGATGGAGACGGGATAAATGAAAAACTGTTTTTT
cdr3_aa: CASSQDGDGINEKLFF
d_call: NA
j_call: TRBJ1-4
clone_size: NA
v_call: TRBV14

cdr3_nt: TGTGCCACCAGCAGCATAGACAATGAGCAGTTCTTC
cdr3_aa: CATSSIDNEQFF
d_call: NA
j_call: TRBJ2-1
clone_size: NA
v_call: TRBV15

cdr3_nt: TGCGCCAGCAGCCAAGAAGGGGGACAGGGATCCGATGAGCAGTTCTTC
cdr3_aa: CASSQEGGQGSDEQFF
d_call: TRBD1
j_call: TRBJ2-1
clone_size: NA
v_call: TRBV4-1

cdr3_nt: TGTGCCACCTGGACTAGCGGAGACTACGAGCAGTACTTC
cdr3_aa: CATWTSGDYEQYF
d_call: TRBD2
j_call: TRBJ2-7
clone_size: once
v_call: TRBV6-5

cdr3_nt: TGTGCCAGCAGCTGGGACATCAACGAGCAGTACTTC
cdr3_aa: CASSWDINEQYF
d_call: NA
j_call: TRBJ2-7
clone_size: NA
v_call: TRBV7-9

cdr3_nt: TGTGCCAGCAGTCGCAATGAGCAGTTCTTC
cdr3_aa: CASSRNEQFF
d_call: NA
j_call: TRBJ2-1
clone_size: NA
v_call: TRBV12-3/TRBV12-4

cdr3_nt: TGCAGCGCCGGACAGGGGGCGCTTGGCTACACCTTC
cdr3_aa: CSAGQGALGYTF
d_call: TRBD1
j_call: TRBJ1-2
clone_size: NA
v_call: TRBV29-1

cdr3_nt: TGTGCCAGCTCACCACGCGGGGGAGACTCCTACGAGCAGTACTTC
cdr3_aa: CASSPRGGDSYEQYF
d_call: TRBD2
j_call: TRBJ2-7
clone_size: NA
v_call: TRBV18

cdr3_nt: TGTGCCAGCAGCGCCGGACAGGGCCCTGAAGCTTTCTTT
cdr3_aa: CASSAGQGPEAFF
d_call: TRBD1
j_call: TRBJ1-1
clone_size: NA
v_call: TRBV6-5

cdr3_nt: TGTGCCAGCAGCTTAGTTCCGGAGGCCCCCGAAGCTTTCTTT
cdr3_aa: CASSLVPEAPEAFF
d_call: NA
j_call: TRBJ1-1
clone_size: NA
v_call: TRBV7-9

cdr3_nt: TGTGCCAGCAGTTTAGAGGGACAGGAAAAACTGTTTTTT
cdr3_aa: CASSLEGQEKLFF
d_call: TRBD1
j_call: TRBJ1-4
clone_size: NA
v_call: TRBV28

cdr3_nt: TGCGCCAGCAGTGAGGGGGGGAGCTATGGCTACACCTTC
cdr3_aa: CASSEGGSYGYTF
d_call: NA
j_call: TRBJ1-2
clone_size: NA
v_call: TRBV10-2

cdr3_nt: TGTGCCAGCAGTCGAATGGGACAGGGGGGATGGCATTTT
cdr3_aa: CASSRMGQGGWHF
d_call: TRBD1
j_call: TRBJ1-5
clone_size: NA
v_call: TRBV6-6

cdr3_nt: TGCGCCAGCAGCCCGCGCGGAAACATTCAGTACTTC
cdr3_aa: CASSPRGNIQYF
d_call: NA
j_call: TRBJ2-4
clone_size: NA
v_call: TRBV4-3

cdr3_nt: TGTGCCAGCAGTTTATTAGGGGGCTCAAGGGGAAAACTGTTTTTT
cdr3_aa: CASSLLGGSRGKLFF
d_call: TRBD1
j_call: TRBJ1-4
clone_size: NA
v_call: TRBV28

cdr3_nt: TGTGCCAGCAGTTACCGACAGCCGGAGAACACTGAAGCTTTCTTT
cdr3_aa: CASSYRQPENTEAFF
d_call: NA
j_call: TRBJ1-1
clone_size: few
v_call: TRBV6-5

cdr3_nt: TGTGCCCAGCGGAATAGCGGGAACAATGAGCAGTTCTTC
cdr3_aa: CAQRNSGNNEQFF
d_call: TRBD2
j_call: TRBJ2-1
clone_size: NA
v_call: TRBV2

cdr3_nt: TGCGCCAGCAGCCCGGGCCCCCAGGGCACTGAAGCTTTCTTT
cdr3_aa: CASSPGPQGTEAFF
d_call: NA
j_call: TRBJ1-1
clone_size: NA
v_call: TRBV5-1

cdr3_nt: TGTGCCAGCAGCCAAGATGCGCAGGGCACTAATGAAAAACTGTTTTTT
cdr3_aa: CASSQDAQGTNEKLFF
d_call: NA
j_call: TRBJ1-4
clone_size: NA
v_call: TRBV4-2

cdr3_nt: TGCAGCGTTGACCCGACAGGGTTCGCGAACACCGGGGAGCTGTTTTTT
cdr3_aa: CSVDPTGFANTGELFF
d_call: TRBD1
j_call: TRBJ2-2
clone_size: NA
v_call: TRBV29-1

cdr3_nt: TGTGCCAGTAAGGGGGACAGCCCCTACGAGCAGTACTTC
cdr3_aa: CASKGDSPYEQYF
d_call: TRBD1
j_call: TRBJ2-7
clone_size: NA
v_call: TRBV19

cdr3_nt: TGCGCCAGCAGCCAAGATTTGGGGGCCCCTGAAGCTTTCTTT
cdr3_aa: CASSQDLGAPEAFF
d_call: NA
j_call: TRBJ1-1
clone_size: NA
v_call: TRBV4-1

cdr3_nt: TGTGCCAGCAGTTCAACAGATACGCAGTATTTT
cdr3_aa: CASSSTDTQYF
d_call: NA
j_call: TRBJ2-3
clone_size: NA
v_call: TRBV7-2

cdr3_nt: TGTGCCAGCAGTGAGCGGGGTAGGGACACTGAAGCTTTCTTT
cdr3_aa: CASSERGRDTEAFF
d_call: NA
j_call: TRBJ1-1
clone_size: NA
v_call: TRBV6-1

cdr3_nt: TGTGCCAGCAGCGCAACTACAGGGGTCGACTATGGCTACACCTTC
cdr3_aa: CASSATTGVDYGYTF
d_call: TRBD1
j_call: TRBJ1-2
clone_size: NA
v_call: TRBV2

cdr3_nt: TGTGCCAGCAGACGCGGGACAGAAATTTACGAGCAGTACTTC
cdr3_aa: CASRRGTEIYEQYF
d_call: NA
j_call: TRBJ2-7
clone_size: NA
v_call: TRBV11-3

cdr3_nt: TGTGCCAGCAGCCGTAGCGGGAGTACCTCCTACGAGCAGTACTTC
cdr3_aa: CASSRSGSTSYEQYF
d_call: TRBD2
j_call: TRBJ2-7
clone_size: NA
v_call: TRBV7-6

cdr3_nt: TGTGCCAGTAGTACACCGCAGGGGAGGGACGAGCAGTACTTC
cdr3_aa: CASSTPQGRDEQYF
d_call: NA
j_call: TRBJ2-7
clone_size: once
v_call: TRBV19

cdr3_nt: TGTGCCAGCAGCCAACAGGGCCAAGAGACCCAGTACTTC
cdr3_aa: CASSQQGQETQYF
d_call: NA
j_call: TRBJ2-5
clone_size: NA
v_call: TRBV7-9

cdr3_nt: TGTGCTAGTGGTTTGGTACTCCGGGAGTCAGATCATACGCAGTATTTT
cdr3_aa: CASGLVLRESDHTQYF
d_call: NA
j_call: TRBJ2-3
clone_size: NA
v_call: TRBV12-5

cdr3_nt: TGTGCCAGCAGGAAAGACACGTACCATGGCTACACCTTC
cdr3_aa: CASRKDTYHGYTF
d_call: NA
j_call: TRBJ1-2
clone_size: NA
v_call: TRBV27

cdr3_nt: TGCGCCAGCAGCCCACTTCCAGGGGCAATCTCTGGGGCCAACGTCCTGACTTTC
cdr3_aa: CASSPLPGAISGANVLTF
d_call: NA
j_call: TRBJ2-6
clone_size: few
v_call: TRBV4-1

cdr3_nt: TGTGCCAGCAGTTCCCATGCCTACGAGCAGTACTTC
cdr3_aa: CASSSHAYEQYF
d_call: NA
j_call: TRBJ2-7
clone_size: NA
v_call: TRBV28

cdr3_nt: TGCGCCAGCAGCTTCTTGACAGGGGGGTACGAGCAGTACTTC
cdr3_aa: CASSFLTGGYEQYF
d_call: TRBD1
j_call: TRBJ2-7
clone_size: NA
v_call: TRBV5-1

cdr3_nt: TGTGCCTGGAGTCGGACTAGCGGGAGACCCGAGCAGTACTTC
cdr3_aa: CAWSRTSGRPEQYF
d_call: TRBD2
j_call: TRBJ2-7
clone_size: NA
v_call: TRBV30

cdr3_nt: TGTGCCAGCAGCGTAGCGGAACAGGGGGGCACTGAAGCTTTCTTT
cdr3_aa: CASSVAEQGGTEAFF
d_call: TRBD1
j_call: TRBJ1-1
clone_size: NA
v_call: TRBV9

cdr3_nt: TGTGCCAGCAGTCGGACCCCCAGGGGAACTGAAGCTTTCTTT
cdr3_aa: CASSRTPRGTEAFF
d_call: NA
j_call: TRBJ1-1
clone_size: NA
v_call: TRBV6-5

cdr3_nt: TGCGCCAGCCTAGGGCCCACGATTAAAGGGACAGGTGGTCCTAACACTGAAGCTTTCTTT
cdr3_aa: CASLGPTIKGTGGPNTEAFF
d_call: TRBD1
j_call: TRBJ1-1
clone_size: NA
v_call: TRBV4-1

cdr3_nt: TGTGCCAGCAGTGACGGACTAGCGGGTGACTACGAGCAGTACTTC
cdr3_aa: CASSDGLAGDYEQYF
d_call: TRBD2
j_call: TRBJ2-7
clone_size: NA
v_call: TRBV25-1

cdr3_nt: TGTGCCAGCAGTGATCCCGGGACAGGGGGCCCCCGAGAGACCCAGTACTTC
cdr3_aa: CASSDPGTGGPRETQYF
d_call: TRBD1
j_call: TRBJ2-5
clone_size: NA
v_call: TRBV2

cdr3_nt: TGTGCCAGCAGCTGGGACGTTAAACAGGGCGCGGCTCAGCCCCAGCATTTT
cdr3_aa: CASSWDVKQGAAQPQHF
d_call: NA
j_call: TRBJ1-5
clone_size: once
v_call: TRBV21-1

cdr3_nt: TGTGCCTGGAGCTTCGGACAGGGTGAGCGCCAGCCCCAGCATTTT
cdr3_aa: CAWSFGQGERQPQHF
d_call: TRBD1
j_call: TRBJ1-5
clone_size: NA
v_call: TRBV30

cdr3_nt: TGTGCCTGGAGTACCCCAGGGGATGATGGCTACACCTTC
cdr3_aa: CAWSTPGDDGYTF
d_call: NA
j_call: TRBJ1-2
clone_size: NA
v_call: TRBV30

cdr3_nt: TGTGCCAGCAGCGTAGGACTAGCGGACACCGGGGAGCTGTTTTTT
cdr3_aa: CASSVGLADTGELFF
d_call: TRBD2
j_call: TRBJ2-2
clone_size: once
v_call: TRBV9